This TCR beta chain was profiled in a study of cytomegalovirus exposure and HLA in healthy donors. Broader study findings: Sequencing likely caused a cluster of highly shared sequence variants. A list of about 160 TCR beta chains associated with cytomegalovirus was given. Presence/absence results assume similar sequencing depth per donor, which may not hold.

A note on this clone: Its antigen remains unknown.

This PCR relied on a set of 60 Vbeta primers and 13 Jbeta primers. The protocol was immunoSEQ multiplex PCR, while the TCRdb copy is restricted to in-frame clones and leaves out a portion. The sample includes 180,000 or so clones, approximately 80% of them seen just once. Germline CDR1 SGHNT, CDR2 YYREEE (reference sequence). The CDR3 consists of 15 residues. The germline V and J ends were trimmed by 6 bases and 2 bases, with 18 bases remaining between them. The sample was PBMCs. The sequence derives from a man between 18 and 29 years old in good health and CMV-seronegative. The J gene is TRBJ2-7, the V gene TRBV5-4, with D possibly TRBD1 on 6 matching bases. The CDR3 protein is CASTLSGTPAYEQYF. CDR3 in DNA: TGTGCCAGCACCTTATCCGGGACACCTGCCTACGAGCAGTACTTC.